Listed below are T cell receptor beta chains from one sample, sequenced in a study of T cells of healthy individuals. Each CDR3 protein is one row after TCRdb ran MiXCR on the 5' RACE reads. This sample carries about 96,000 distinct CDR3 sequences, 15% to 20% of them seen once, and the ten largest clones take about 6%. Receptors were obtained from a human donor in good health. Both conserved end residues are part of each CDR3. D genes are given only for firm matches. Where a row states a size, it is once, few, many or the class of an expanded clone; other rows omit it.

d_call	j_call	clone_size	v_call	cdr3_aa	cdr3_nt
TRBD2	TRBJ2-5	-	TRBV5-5	CATERIAGETQYF	TGTGCCACCGAAAGAATAGCGGGGGAGACCCAGTACTTC
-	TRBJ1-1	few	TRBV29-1	CSVEATEGTEAFF	TGCAGCGTTGAGGCGACAGAGGGAACTGAAGCTTTCTTT
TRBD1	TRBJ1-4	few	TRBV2	CASRDRVEKLFF	TGTGCCAGCCGGGACAGGGTCGAAAAACTGTTTTTT
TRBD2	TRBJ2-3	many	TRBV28	CASSPSFFQRGVDTQYF	TGTGCCAGCAGCCCCTCTTTCTTCCAGCGGGGAGTGGATACGCAGTATTTT
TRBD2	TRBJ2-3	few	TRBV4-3	CASSQNLAGGPGDTQYF	TGCGCCAGCAGCCAAAACCTAGCGGGAGGGCCGGGAGATACGCAGTATTTT
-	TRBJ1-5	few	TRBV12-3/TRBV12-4	CASSLASGANQPQHF	TGTGCCAGCAGTTTGGCCTCCGGGGCGAATCAGCCCCAGCATTTT
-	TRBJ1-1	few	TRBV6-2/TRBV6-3	CASSTTGQRPIF	TGTGCCAGCAGCACAACGGGACAACGGCCGATCTTT
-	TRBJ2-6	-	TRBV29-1	CSVKEGGSGANVLTF	TGCAGCGTTAAAGAAGGGGGATCTGGGGCCAACGTCCTGACTTTC
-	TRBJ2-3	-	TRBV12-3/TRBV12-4	CASSFSRGSTDTQYF	TGTGCCAGCAGTTTCAGTCGCGGTAGCACAGATACGCAGTATTTT
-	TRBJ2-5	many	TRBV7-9	CASSLVAAGKTQYF	TGTGCCAGCAGCTTAGTAGCCGCCGGAAAGACCCAGTACTTC
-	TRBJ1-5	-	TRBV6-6	CASSPASGLSNQPQHF	TGTGCCAGCAGTCCCGCATCGGGCCTTAGCAATCAGCCCCAGCATTTT
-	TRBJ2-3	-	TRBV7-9	CASSFRAGLTSSTDTQYF	TGTGCCAGCAGCTTTAGGGCCGGACTTACCTCTAGCACAGATACGCAGTATTTT
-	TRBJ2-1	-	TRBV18	CASSPNLLRGTDNEQFF	TGTGCCAGCTCACCGAATTTGCTCCGCGGGACTGACAATGAGCAGTTCTTC
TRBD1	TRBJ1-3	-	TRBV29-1	CSVAGGRGTGNTIYF	TGCAGCGTGGCAGGGGGCCGTGGGACTGGAAACACCATATATTTT
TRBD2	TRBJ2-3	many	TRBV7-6	CASSLGLRGGQDTQYF	TGTGCCAGCAGCTTAGGGTTGCGGGGGGGCCAAGATACGCAGTATTTT
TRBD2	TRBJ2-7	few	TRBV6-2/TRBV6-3	CASSPLAGGDYYEQYF	TGTGCCAGCAGTCCCCTAGCGGGAGGGGACTACTACGAGCAGTACTTC
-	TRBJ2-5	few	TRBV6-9	CASWLRRPQYF	TGTGCCAGCTGGCTGAGAAGGCCCCAGTACTTC
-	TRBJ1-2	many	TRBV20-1	CSASATNYGYTF	TGCAGTGCTAGTGCCACAAACTATGGCTACACCTTC
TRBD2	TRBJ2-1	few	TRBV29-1	CSTRTSGTHNEQFF	TGCAGCACCCGGACTAGCGGGACTCACAATGAGCAGTTCTTC
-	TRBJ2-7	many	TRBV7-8	CASSFRLVKNEQYF	TGTGCCAGCAGCTTCCGACTAGTGAAGAACGAGCAGTACTTC
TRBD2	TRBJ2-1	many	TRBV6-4	CASSGTSGGANEQFF	TGTGCCAGCAGTGGGACTAGCGGGGGGGCCAATGAGCAGTTCTTC
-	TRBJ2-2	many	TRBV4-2	CASSRSQFTGELFF	TGTGCCAGCAGCAGGAGTCAGTTCACCGGGGAGCTGTTTTTT
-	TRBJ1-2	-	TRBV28	CASSFFPSQGVYGYTF	TGTGCCAGCAGTTTCTTCCCTTCACAGGGTGTCTATGGCTACACCTTC
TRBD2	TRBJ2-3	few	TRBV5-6	CASSWGTSGEMDTQYF	TGTGCCAGCAGCTGGGGGACTAGCGGGGAGATGGATACGCAGTATTTT
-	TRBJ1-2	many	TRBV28	CASSRGDTFYGYTF	TGTGCCAGCAGCCGAGGGGACACCTTCTATGGCTACACCTTC
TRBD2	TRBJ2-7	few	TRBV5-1	CASSLGSSGSGYEQYF	TGCGCCAGCAGCTTGGGCTCTAGCGGGAGTGGCTACGAGCAGTACTTC
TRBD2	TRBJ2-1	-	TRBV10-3	CAARAGGIYNEQFF	TGTGCCGCCCGAGCGGGAGGGATCTACAATGAGCAGTTCTTC
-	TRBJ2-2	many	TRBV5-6	CASSLTVNTGELFF	TGTGCCAGCAGCTTGACGGTGAACACCGGGGAGCTGTTTTTT
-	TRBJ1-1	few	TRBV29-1	CSESGQTNTEAFF	TGCAGCGAGTCTGGACAGACTAACACTGAAGCTTTCTTT